A selection of T cell receptor beta chains follows, all from one sample in a study of cytomegalovirus exposure and HLA in healthy donors. Clones were read by immunoSEQ multiplex PCR, and TCRdb kept only the in-frame ones, dropping some. The repertoire includes around 130,000 clones, roughly 65% of them detected once, and under 2% sits in the top ten. Sequencing used PBMCs. The receptors originated from a woman in her 30s in good health and CMV-seronegative. Each CDR3 is given with its conserved first and last residue. The D gene is left open where the match is weak. Size tells how often a clone was seen (once, few, many) or the class of an expanded clone, and some rows leave it out.

TRBV14,once,TRBJ1-4,-,CASSQELRGANEKLFF,TGTGCCAGCAGCCAAGAATTAAGAGGAGCTAATGAAAAACTGTTTTTT
TRBV7-8,-,TRBJ2-5,TRBD1,CASSLTGIGETQYF,TGTGCCAGCAGTTTGACAGGGATCGGAGAGACCCAGTACTTC
TRBV7-9,few,TRBJ2-5,-,CASSLVGETQYF,TGTGCCAGCAGCTTAGTTGGCGAGACCCAGTACTTC
TRBV4-1,few,TRBJ1-2,TRBD1,CASSQVARGDYGYTF,TGCGCCAGCAGCCAAGTGGCCAGGGGGGACTATGGCTACACCTTC
TRBV14,-,TRBJ2-1,TRBD1,CASSQVGQGSHNEQFF,TGTGCCAGCAGCCAGGTCGGACAGGGGAGCCACAATGAGCAGTTCTTC
TRBV4-2,-,TRBJ2-4,-,CASSGTNLAKNIQYF,TGTGCCAGCAGCGGGACAAATCTAGCCAAAAACATTCAGTACTTC
TRBV18,-,TRBJ1-4,-,CASSEGGNEKLFF,TGTGCCAGCTCAGAAGGGGGTAATGAAAAACTGTTTTTT
TRBV19,-,TRBJ2-6,TRBD1,CASSPLGQSSSGANVLTF,TGTGCCAGTAGTCCACTGGGACAGTCCAGCTCTGGGGCCAACGTCCTGACTTTC
TRBV7-2,few,TRBJ2-5,-,CASNFGYRGTQYF,TGTGCCAGCAACTTTGGGTATCGGGGGACCCAGTACTTC
TRBV28,-,TRBJ1-5,-,CASSFGQASQPQHF,TGTGCCAGCAGTTTTGGGCAGGCGAGTCAGCCCCAGCATTTT
TRBV5-1,few,TRBJ2-5,-,CASSLAGVREETQYF,TGCGCCAGCAGCTTGGCCGGGGTAAGGGAAGAGACCCAGTACTTC
TRBV6-5,-,TRBJ2-6,-,CASSYTAGSGANVLTF,TGTGCCAGCAGTTACACTGCAGGGTCTGGGGCCAACGTCCTGACTTTC
TRBV5-1,-,TRBJ2-4,-,CASSFGGESKNIQYF,TGCGCCAGCAGCTTCGGAGGGGAATCCAAAAACATTCAGTACTTC
TRBV10-2,once,TRBJ2-1,-,CASSDRLLGGEQFF,TGCGCCAGCAGTGATCGTCTTTTGGGAGGTGAGCAGTTCTTC
TRBV6-1,-,TRBJ2-3,TRBD2,CASSESGGAGTDTQYF,TGTGCCAGCAGTGAATCTGGGGGAGCGGGGACAGATACGCAGTATTTT
TRBV29-1,-,TRBJ2-5,-,CSVEGSQETQYF,TGCAGCGTTGAGGGGAGCCAAGAGACCCAGTACTTC
TRBV5-1,-,TRBJ1-2,TRBD1,CASSSSQGAYGYTF,TGCGCCAGCAGCTCTTCCCAGGGGGCCTATGGCTACACCTTC
TRBV30,-,TRBJ1-5,-,CAWSRGPLSNQPQHF,TGTGCCTGGAGTAGGGGCCCGCTTAGCAATCAGCCCCAGCATTTT
TRBV7-9,-,TRBJ2-3,-,CAGSPNLSPPPDTQYF,TGTGCCGGCAGCCCAAACCTATCTCCACCCCCAGATACGCAGTATTTT
TRBV2,once,TRBJ2-1,-,CASSNYPGEQFF,TGTGCCAGCAGTAACTATCCTGGTGAGCAGTTCTTC
TRBV29-1,-,TRBJ2-2,-,CSVDRNTGELFF,TGCAGCGTGGACAGGAACACCGGGGAGCTGTTTTTT
TRBV7-2,-,TRBJ2-3,TRBD2,CASSLGRGRADTQYF,TGTGCCAGCAGCTTAGGACGCGGGAGGGCAGATACGCAGTATTTT
TRBV7-2,-,TRBJ1-4,TRBD1,CASSPRTGPNEKLFF,TGTGCCAGCAGCCCCCGGACAGGGCCTAATGAAAAACTGTTTTTT
TRBV5-8,-,TRBJ2-5,-,CASSLGQRANQETQYF,TGTGCCAGCAGCTTGGGTCAGCGGGCGAACCAAGAGACCCAGTACTTC
TRBV5-8,few,TRBJ1-2,-,CASSSQDSFSRGYTF,TGTGCCAGCAGCTCCCAGGACAGTTTCTCCCGGGGCTACACCTTC
TRBV11-2,few,TRBJ2-7,TRBD2,CASSFSFGRSYEQYF,TGTGCCAGCAGCTTCTCGTTCGGGAGGTCCTACGAGCAGTACTTC